Below, one T cell receptor (beta chain) is given with its context. This sample stems from a study of cytomegalovirus exposure and HLA in healthy donors. The PCR made use of 60 Vbeta and 13 Jbeta primers. This table comes from immunoSEQ multiplex PCR, and its TCRdb copy is limited to in-frame clones, with some not included. The data show around 150,000 clones, approximately 78% seen once. Germline V gene lookup returns CDR1 SGHAT and CDR2 FQNNGV. The CDR3 has 16 residues. The V and J ends lost 2 bases and 0 bases respectively, with 11 bases between them. This chain uses TRBV11-2 with TRBJ1-3, with D possibly matching TRBD1 (5 bases). The sequence was collected from a male donor in good health and CMV-seropositive. Specimen: PBMCs. The chain's CDR3 is CASSLRGRASGNTIYF. The CDR3 coding sequence is TGTGCCAGCAGCTTAAGAGGCAGGGCCTCTGGAAACACCATATATTTT.